This TCR beta chain stems from a study of OX40 agonist ivuxolimab in advanced cancers. Study-wide context: Ivuxolimab, an agonist antibody against OX40 (CD134), was given to patients. Recorded diagnoses for dose-escalation patients were hepatocellular carcinoma, melanoma, renal cell or head and neck cancer. Study-wide results and limits: Expanded clones belonging to CD8+ T cells outnumbered, on average, those of CD4+.

The ends were cut back, 5 bases at V and 3 bases at J, with 11 bases in the middle. Per the germline V gene, CDR1 is LNHDA and CDR2 is SQIVND (reference sequence). There are 14 residues in the CDR3. Of note for this clone: Its antigen is not known.

Measured with immunoSEQ multiplex PCR; TCRdb has only the in-frame clones, and not every one. The table lists 70,000 to 90,000 clones, around 87% of them singletons. The chain combines TRBV19 with TRBJ1-5; TRBD1 might be the D (5 bases). This clonotype was sampled from an adult with an advanced solid tumor such as melanoma, head and neck, liver or kidney cancer. The sequencing here drew on CD4+ or CD8+ T cells sorted from blood, taken in a trial of the OX40 agonist ivuxolimab. CDR3 bases: TGTGCCAGTAGTTCGGGACGGATCAATCAGCCCCAGCATTTT. It yields the protein CASSSGRINQPQHF. Full variable domain (remainder filled in from reference TRBV19 and TRBJ1-5): DGGITQSPKYLFRKEGQNVTLSCEQNLNHDAMYWYRQDPGQGLRLIYYSQIVNDFQKGDIAEGYSVSREKKESFPLTVTSAQKNPTAFYLCASSSGRINQPQHFGDGTRLSIL.